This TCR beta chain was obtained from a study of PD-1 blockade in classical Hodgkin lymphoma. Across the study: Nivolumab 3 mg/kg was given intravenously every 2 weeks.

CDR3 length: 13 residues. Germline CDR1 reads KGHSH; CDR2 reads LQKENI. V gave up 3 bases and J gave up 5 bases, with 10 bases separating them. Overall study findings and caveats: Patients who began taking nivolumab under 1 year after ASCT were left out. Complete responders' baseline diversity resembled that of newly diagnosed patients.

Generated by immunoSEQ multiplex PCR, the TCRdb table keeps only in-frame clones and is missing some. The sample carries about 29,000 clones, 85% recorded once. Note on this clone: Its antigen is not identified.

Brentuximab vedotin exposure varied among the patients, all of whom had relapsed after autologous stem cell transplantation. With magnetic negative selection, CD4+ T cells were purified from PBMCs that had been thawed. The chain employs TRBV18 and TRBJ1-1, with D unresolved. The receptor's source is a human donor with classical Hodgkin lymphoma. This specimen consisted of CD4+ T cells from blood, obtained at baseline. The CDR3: CASSPPLLTEAFF. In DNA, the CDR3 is TGTGCCAGCTCACCCCCCCTACTTACTGAAGCTTTCTTT. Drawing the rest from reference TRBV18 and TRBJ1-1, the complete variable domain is NAGVMQNPRHLVRRRGQEARLRCSPMKGHSHVYWYRQLPEEGLKFMVYLQKENIIDESGMPKERFSAEFPKEGPSILRIQQVVRGDSAAYFCASSPPLLTEAFFGQGTRLTVV.